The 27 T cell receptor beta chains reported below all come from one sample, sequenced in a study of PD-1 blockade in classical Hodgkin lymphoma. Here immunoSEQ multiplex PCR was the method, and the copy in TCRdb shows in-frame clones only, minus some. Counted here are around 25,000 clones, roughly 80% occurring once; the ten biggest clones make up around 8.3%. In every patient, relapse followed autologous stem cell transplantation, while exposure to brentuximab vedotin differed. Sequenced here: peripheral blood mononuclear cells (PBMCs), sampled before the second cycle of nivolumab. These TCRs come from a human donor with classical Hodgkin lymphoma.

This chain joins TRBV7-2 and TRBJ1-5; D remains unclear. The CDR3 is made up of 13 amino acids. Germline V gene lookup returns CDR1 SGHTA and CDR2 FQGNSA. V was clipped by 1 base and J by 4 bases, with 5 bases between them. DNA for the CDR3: TGTGCCAGCAGCTTAGGTTTGAATCAGCCCCAGCATTTT. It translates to CASSLGLNQPQHF.

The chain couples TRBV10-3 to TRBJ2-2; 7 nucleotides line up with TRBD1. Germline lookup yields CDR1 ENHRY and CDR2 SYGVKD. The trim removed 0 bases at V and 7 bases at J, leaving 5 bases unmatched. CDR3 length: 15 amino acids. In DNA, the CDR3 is TGTGCCATCAGTGAGTCGAGGGGGCGCGTCGGGGAGCTGTTTTTT. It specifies CAISESRGRVGELFF.

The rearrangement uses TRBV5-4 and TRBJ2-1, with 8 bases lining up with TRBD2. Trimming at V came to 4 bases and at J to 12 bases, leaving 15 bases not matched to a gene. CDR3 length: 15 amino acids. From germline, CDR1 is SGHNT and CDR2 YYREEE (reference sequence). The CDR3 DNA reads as TGTGCCAGCAGCCTACTAGCGGCCGGCCTCACTGGGCAGTTCTTC. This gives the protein CASSLLAAGLTGQFF.

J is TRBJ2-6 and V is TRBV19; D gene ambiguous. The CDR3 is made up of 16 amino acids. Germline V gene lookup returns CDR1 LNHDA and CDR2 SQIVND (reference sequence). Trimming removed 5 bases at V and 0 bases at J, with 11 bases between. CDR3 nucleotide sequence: TGTGCCAGTAGTGTGAACCTCCCCTCTGGGGCCAACGTCCTGACTTTC. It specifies CASSVNLPSGANVLTF. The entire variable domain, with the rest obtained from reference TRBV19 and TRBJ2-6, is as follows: DGGITQSPKYLFRKEGQNVTLSCEQNLNHDAMYWYRQDPGQGLRLIYYSQIVNDFQKGDIAEGYSVSREKKESFPLTVTSAQKNPTAFYLCASSVNLPSGANVLTFGAGSRLTVL.

The CDR3 loop is CASSDRWGRGDYEQFF. The CDR3 nucleotides are TGTGCCAGCAGCGACCGGTGGGGCAGGGGGGATTATGAGCAGTTCTTC. The genes are TRBV5-8 and TRBJ2-1, with a possible D match to TRBD1 (7 bases). In germline, CDR1 is SGHTS, CDR2 YDEGEE. The CDR3 length is 16 residues. V dropped 4 bases and J dropped 8 bases, with 22 bases sitting between them. Using reference TRBV5-8 and TRBJ2-1 for the parts outside the CDR3, the full variable domain is EAGVTQSPTHLIKTRGQQATLRCSPISGHTSVYWYQQALGLGLQFLLWYDEGEERNRGNFPPRFSGRQFPNYSSELNVNALELEDSALYLCASSDRWGRGDYEQFFGPGTRLTVL.

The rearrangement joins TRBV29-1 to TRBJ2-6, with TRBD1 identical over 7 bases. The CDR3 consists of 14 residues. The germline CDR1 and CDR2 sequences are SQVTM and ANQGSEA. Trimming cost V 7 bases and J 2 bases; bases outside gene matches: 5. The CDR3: CSASTGPGANVLTF. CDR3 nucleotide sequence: TGCAGCGCCTCGACAGGGCCTGGGGCCAACGTCCTGACTTTC.

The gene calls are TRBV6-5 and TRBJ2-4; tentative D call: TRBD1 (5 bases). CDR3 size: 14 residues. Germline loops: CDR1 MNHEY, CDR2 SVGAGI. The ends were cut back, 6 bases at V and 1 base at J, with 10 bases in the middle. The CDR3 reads CASSLGQAKNIQYF. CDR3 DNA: TGTGCCAGCAGCCTGGGGCAGGCCAAAAACATTCAGTACTTC.

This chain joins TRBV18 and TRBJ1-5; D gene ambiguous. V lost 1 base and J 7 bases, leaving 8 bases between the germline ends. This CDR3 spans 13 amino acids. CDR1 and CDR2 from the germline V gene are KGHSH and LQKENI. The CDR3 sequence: CASSPHLEQPQHF. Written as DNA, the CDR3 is TGTGCCAGCTCACCACACCTCGAACAGCCCCAGCATTTT.

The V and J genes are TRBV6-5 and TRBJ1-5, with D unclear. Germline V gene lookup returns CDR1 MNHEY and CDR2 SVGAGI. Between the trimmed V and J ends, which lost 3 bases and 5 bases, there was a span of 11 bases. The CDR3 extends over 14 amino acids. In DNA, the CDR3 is TGTGCCAGCAGTTATGGAGACAAAGATCAGCCCCAGCATTTT. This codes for CASSYGDKDQPQHF.

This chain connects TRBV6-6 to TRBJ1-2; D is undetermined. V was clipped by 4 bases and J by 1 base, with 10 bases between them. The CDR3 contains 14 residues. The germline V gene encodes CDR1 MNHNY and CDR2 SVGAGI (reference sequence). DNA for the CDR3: TGTGCCAGCAGTTCCTCTGGGCATAACTATGGCTACACCTTC. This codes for CASSSSGHNYGYTF.

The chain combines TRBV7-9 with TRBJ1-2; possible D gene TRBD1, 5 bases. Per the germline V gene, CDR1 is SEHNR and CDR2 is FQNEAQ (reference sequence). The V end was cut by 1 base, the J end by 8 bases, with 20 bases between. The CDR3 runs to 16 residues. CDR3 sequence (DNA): TGTGCCAGCAGCTTAGGGGGGATCTCGGGCCTTGGAGGCTACACCTTC. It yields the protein CASSLGGISGLGGYTF.

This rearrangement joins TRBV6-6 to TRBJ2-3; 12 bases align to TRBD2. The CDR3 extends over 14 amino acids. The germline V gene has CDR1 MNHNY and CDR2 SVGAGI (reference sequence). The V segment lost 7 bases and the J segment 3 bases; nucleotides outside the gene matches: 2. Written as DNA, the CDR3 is TGTGCCAGCACCCTAGCGGGGGGGACAGATACGCAGTATTTT. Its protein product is CASTLAGGTDTQYF.

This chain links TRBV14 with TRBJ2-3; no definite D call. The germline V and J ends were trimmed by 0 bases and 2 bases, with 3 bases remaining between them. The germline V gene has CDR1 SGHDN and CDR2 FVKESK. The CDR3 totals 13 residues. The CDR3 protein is CASSQDLTDTQYF. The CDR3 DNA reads TGTGCCAGCAGCCAAGACCTCACAGATACGCAGTATTTT.

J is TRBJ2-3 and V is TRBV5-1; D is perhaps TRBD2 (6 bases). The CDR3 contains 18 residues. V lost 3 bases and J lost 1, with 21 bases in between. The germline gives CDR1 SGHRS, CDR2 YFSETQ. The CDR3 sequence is CASSWRGGLGGGTDTQYF. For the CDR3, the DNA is TGCGCCAGCAGCTGGCGGGGAGGATTAGGTGGGGGCACAGATACGCAGTATTTT.

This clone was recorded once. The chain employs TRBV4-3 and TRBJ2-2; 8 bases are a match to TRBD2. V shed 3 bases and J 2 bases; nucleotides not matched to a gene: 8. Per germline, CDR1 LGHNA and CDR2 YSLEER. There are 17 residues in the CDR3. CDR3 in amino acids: CASSQDLAGTNTGELFF. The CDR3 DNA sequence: TGCGCCAGCAGCCAGGATTTAGCGGGGACAAACACCGGGGAGCTGTTTTTT.

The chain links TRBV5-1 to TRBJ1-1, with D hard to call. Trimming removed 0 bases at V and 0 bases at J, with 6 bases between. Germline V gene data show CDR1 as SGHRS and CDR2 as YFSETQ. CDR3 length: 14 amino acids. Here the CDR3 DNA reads TGCGCCAGCAGCTTGGCCACCCTGAACACTGAAGCTTTCTTT. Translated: CASSLATLNTEAFF.

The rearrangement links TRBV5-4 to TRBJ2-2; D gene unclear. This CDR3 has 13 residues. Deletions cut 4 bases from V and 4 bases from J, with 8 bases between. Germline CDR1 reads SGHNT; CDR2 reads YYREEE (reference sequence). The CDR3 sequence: CASSLTTTGELFF. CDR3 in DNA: TGTGCCAGCAGCCTAACAACCACCGGGGAGCTGTTTTTT.

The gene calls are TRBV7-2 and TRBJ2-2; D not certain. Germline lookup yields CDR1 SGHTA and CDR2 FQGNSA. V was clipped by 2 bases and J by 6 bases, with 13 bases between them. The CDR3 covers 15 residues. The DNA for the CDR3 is TGTGCCAGCAGCTTATCTCTATCGACTTCCGGGGAGCTGTTTTTT. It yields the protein CASSLSLSTSGELFF.

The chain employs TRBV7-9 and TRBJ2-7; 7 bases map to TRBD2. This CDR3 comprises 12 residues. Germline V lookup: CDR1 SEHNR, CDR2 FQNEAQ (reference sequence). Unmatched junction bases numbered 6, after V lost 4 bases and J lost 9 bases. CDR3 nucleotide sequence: TGTGCCAGCAGCTCGGCGGGGGTGAGGCAGTACTTC. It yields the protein CASSSAGVRQYF.

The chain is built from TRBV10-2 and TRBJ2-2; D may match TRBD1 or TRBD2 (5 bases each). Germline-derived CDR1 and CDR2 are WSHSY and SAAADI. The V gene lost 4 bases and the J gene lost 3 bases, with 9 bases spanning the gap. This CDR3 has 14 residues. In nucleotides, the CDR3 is TGCGCCAGCAGTGTTCGAGGGGACACCGGGGAGCTGTTTTTT. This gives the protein CASSVRGDTGELFF.

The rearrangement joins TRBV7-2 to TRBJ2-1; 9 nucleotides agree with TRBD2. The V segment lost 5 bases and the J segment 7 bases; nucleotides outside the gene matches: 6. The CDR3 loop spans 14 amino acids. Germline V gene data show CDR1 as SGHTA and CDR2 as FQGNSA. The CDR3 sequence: CASSELAGLNEQFF. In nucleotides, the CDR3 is TGTGCCAGCAGCGAACTAGCGGGTTTAAATGAGCAGTTCTTC.

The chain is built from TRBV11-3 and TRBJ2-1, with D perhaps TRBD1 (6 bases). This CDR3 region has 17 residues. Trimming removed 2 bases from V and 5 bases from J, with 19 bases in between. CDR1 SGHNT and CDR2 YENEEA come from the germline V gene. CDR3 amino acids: CASSLRSTGTPNNEQFF. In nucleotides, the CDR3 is TGTGCCAGCAGCTTACGATCTACCGGGACACCTAACAATGAGCAGTTCTTC.

The CDR3 DNA follows: TGTGCAAGTCGCTTACGATGTTATGGCTACACCTTC. As protein: CASRLRCYGYTF. This chain uses TRBV12-2 with TRBJ1-2. TRBV12-2 represents a pseudogene. There are 12 residues in the CDR3.

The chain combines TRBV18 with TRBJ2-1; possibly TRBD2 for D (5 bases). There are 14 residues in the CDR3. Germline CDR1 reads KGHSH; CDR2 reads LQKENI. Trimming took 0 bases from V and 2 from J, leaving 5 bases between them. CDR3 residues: CASSPPSAYNEQFF. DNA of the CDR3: TGTGCCAGCTCACCACCTAGCGCCTACAATGAGCAGTTCTTC. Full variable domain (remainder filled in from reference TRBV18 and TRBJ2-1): NAGVMQNPRHLVRRRGQEARLRCSPMKGHSHVYWYRQLPEEGLKFMVYLQKENIIDESGMPKERFSAEFPKEGPSILRIQQVVRGDSAAYFCASSPPSAYNEQFFGPGTRLTVL.

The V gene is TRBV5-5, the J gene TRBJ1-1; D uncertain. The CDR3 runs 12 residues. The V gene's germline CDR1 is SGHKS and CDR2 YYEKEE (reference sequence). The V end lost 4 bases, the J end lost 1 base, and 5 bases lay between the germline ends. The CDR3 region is CASSRSNTEAFF. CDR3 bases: TGTGCCAGCAGCCGATCGAACACTGAAGCTTTCTTT.

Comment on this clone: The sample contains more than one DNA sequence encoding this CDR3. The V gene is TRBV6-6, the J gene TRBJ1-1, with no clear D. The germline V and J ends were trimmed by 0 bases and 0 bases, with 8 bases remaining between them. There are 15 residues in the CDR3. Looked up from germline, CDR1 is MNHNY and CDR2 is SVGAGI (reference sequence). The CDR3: CASSYSSGMNTEAFF. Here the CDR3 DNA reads TGTGCCAGCAGTTACTCTTCGGGGATGAACACTGAAGCTTTCTTT.

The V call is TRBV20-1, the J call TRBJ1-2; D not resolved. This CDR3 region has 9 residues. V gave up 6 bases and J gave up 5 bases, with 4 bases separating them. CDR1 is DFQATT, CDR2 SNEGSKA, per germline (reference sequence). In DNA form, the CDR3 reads TGCAGTGCGCCATATGGCTACACCTTC. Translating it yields CSAPYGYTF.